This T cell receptor (beta chain) emerged from a study of CD8 T cells in ankylosing spondylitis. Points from the study as a whole: Ankylosing spondylitis blood seemed to carry a telltale TCR beta motif made of under ten highly homologous variants.

With regard to this clonotype: Its antigen is as yet unknown.

TCRdb used MiXCR to reprocess the 5' RACE reads, holding one entry per CDR3 protein. Counted here are approximately 300,000 distinct CDR3 sequences, 8% occurring once; the ten biggest clones make up about 14%. With 4 bases clipped from V and 0 bases from J, the junction kept 4 bases outside the gene matches. Looked up from germline, CDR1 is SEHNR and CDR2 is FQNEAQ (reference sequence). The CDR3 totals 17 residues. Sequenced sample: blood, either unsorted or a sorted T cell fraction (not recorded which). The chain is built from TRBV7-9 and TRBJ2-1; 12 nucleotides line up with TRBD2. This TCR derives from a male donor with ankylosing spondylitis. CDR3 DNA sequence: TGTGCCAGCAGCTCCCGGACTAGCGGGAACTCCTACAATGAGCAGTTCTTC. It encodes CASSSRTSGNSYNEQFF.